This T cell receptor beta chain was profiled in a study of blood T cells in healthy people across ages. A remark on this clonotype: Its cognate antigen is unknown.

Study outcomes and limitations: TCR beta diversity per million T cells fell roughly linearly with age. Any conclusive comparison of naive versus antigen-experienced cells was prevented by using unsorted PBMCs.

CDR3 length equals 16 residues. Trimming cost V 0 bases and J 6 bases, with 16 bases left between them. Per the germline V gene, CDR1 is LGHNA and CDR2 is YSLEER. PCR was performed a second time for about 7 to 12 cycles using a sample-barcoded 5' primer and a J-beta primer mix. TCRdb recomputed calls from the 5' RACE reads with MiXCR, one row per CDR3 protein. The repertoire consists of about 830,000 distinct CDR3 sequences, with over 45% occurring once and the leading ten covering roughly 22%. There were healthy Caucasian individuals from Russia, aged about 6 to 95, serving as donors. Each sample had at least 6 million PBMCs isolated.

V usage is TRBV4-3 and J usage is TRBJ2-3; D perhaps matches TRBD1 (5 bases). Sequencing was performed on blood. The TCR was taken from a man aged 25 to 40 in good health. The DNA of the CDR3 is TGCGCCAGCAGCCAAGATTGGCAGCAGGGTGTCGATACGCAGTATTTT. Translating gives CASSQDWQQGVDTQYF.